The next 26 T cell receptor beta chains were all read from a single sample in a study of blood T cell repertoires in COVID-19. Clones were sequenced by immunoSEQ multiplex PCR, and TCRdb holds only the in-frame ones, with some missing. The data hold approximately 60,000 clones, with 79% observed a single time. Source material: peripheral blood. Source of these receptors: a man in his sixties with acute or convalescent COVID-19.

V is TRBV6-5 and J is TRBJ2-7, with a weak D call TRBD1 (6 bases). The V end lost 2 bases, the J end lost 4 bases, and 12 bases lay between the germline ends. Germline-derived CDR1 and CDR2 are MNHEY and SVGAGI. This CDR3 has 14 amino acids. CDR3 DNA sequence: TGTGCCAGCAGTTACGGCAGGGGCGGGTACGAGCAGTACTTC. Residues: CASSYGRGGYEQYF.

This chain uses TRBV7-2 with TRBJ2-5; no clear D. Germline CDR1 is SGHTA and CDR2 is FQGNSA. Trimming took off 5 bases at V and 0 bases at J, with 7 bases between the two ends. CDR3 length: 13 amino acids. CDR3 region: CASSIGYQETQYF. The CDR3 DNA reads as TGTGCCAGCAGCATCGGGTACCAAGAGACCCAGTACTTC.

The rearrangement links TRBV11-3 to TRBJ1-1; tentative D call: TRBD1 (5 bases). The V gene lost 5 bases and the J gene lost 5 bases, with 9 bases spanning the gap. Per germline, CDR1 SGHNT and CDR2 YENEEA. CDR3 length: 12 amino acids. The CDR3 here is CASSQGRTEAFF. Here the CDR3 DNA reads TGTGCCAGCAGCCAGGGAAGGACTGAAGCTTTCTTT.

V and J are TRBV24-1 and TRBJ2-7; unclear D gene. Germline assignment: CDR1 KGHDR and CDR2 SFDVKD. The CDR3 loop spans 11 amino acids. V lost 5 bases and J 3 bases, leaving 4 bases between the germline ends. CDR3 in amino acids: CATSGGYEQYF. CDR3 coding DNA: TGTGCCACCAGTGGAGGCTACGAGCAGTACTTC.

The V call is TRBV19, the J call TRBJ1-2, with 8 bases identical to TRBD1. CDR1 and CDR2 from the germline V gene are LNHDA and SQIVND (reference sequence). This CDR3 spans 13 amino acids. With V trimmed by 4 bases and J by 6 bases, 4 bases remained unmatched. The CDR3 bases are TGTGCCAGTAGTACCGGGACAGGAGATGGCTACACCTTC. It specifies CASSTGTGDGYTF.

This sequence joins TRBV30 and TRBJ1-5; 7 bases map to TRBD1. The CDR3 runs to 17 residues. J was trimmed by 5 bases and V by 1 base; bases with no gene match: 14. CDR1 and CDR2 from the germline V gene are GTSNPN and SVGIG (reference sequence). CDR3 in DNA: TGTGCCTGGAGTGCCCGACAGGGAATGGTTTTCGATCAGCCCCAGCATTTT. It yields the protein CAWSARQGMVFDQPQHF.

CDR3 DNA: TGTGCCAGCAGTCCAGGGGGGAACTATGGCTACACCTTC. This encodes CASSPGGNYGYTF. V is TRBV27 and J is TRBJ1-2; TRBD1 agrees at 7 bases. The CDR3 sequence is 13 residues long. CDR1 is MNHEY and CDR2 is SMNVEV in the germline V gene (reference sequence). V trimming: 5 bases; J trimming: 2 bases; junction bases outside the gene matches: 2.

The chain employs TRBV7-2 and TRBJ2-7, with 7 bases matching TRBD1. In germline, CDR1 is SGHTA, CDR2 FQGNSA. The CDR3 totals 13 residues. V gave up 5 bases and J gave up 4 bases; unmatched junction bases: 5. The CDR3 nucleotides read TGTGCCAGCAGCAGGGGGACAGTGTACGAGCAGTACTTC. As protein: CASSRGTVYEQYF.

This chain joins TRBV5-1 and TRBJ2-7, with TRBD2 as a possible D gene (7 bases). This CDR3 comprises 14 residues. V dropped 5 bases and J dropped 5 bases, with 17 bases sitting between them. Germline loops: CDR1 SGHRS, CDR2 YFSETQ. The CDR3 bases are TGCGCCAGCAGGACGCGGGGGCCCCGGGACGAGCAGTACTTC. Translation: CASRTRGPRDEQYF.

The V gene is TRBV5-4, the J gene TRBJ2-7, with D perhaps TRBD2 (5 bases). This CDR3 is 13 amino acids long. Germline V gives CDR1 SGHNT, CDR2 YYREEE (reference sequence). Trimming shortened V by 0 bases and J by 5 bases, and 9 bases separated the two germline ends. Written as DNA, the CDR3 is TGTGCCAGCAGCTTGGACTGGGAGAACGAGCAGTACTTC. Protein product: CASSLDWENEQYF.

This clone was recorded once. V and J are TRBV2 and TRBJ1-5; no reliable D call. The V and J ends lost 8 bases and 0 bases respectively, with 11 bases between them. Germline CDR1 and CDR2: SNHLY and FYNNEI. This CDR3 is built from 14 residues. CDR3: CASGSSYSNQPQHF. DNA of the CDR3: TGTGCCAGCGGGAGCTCATATAGCAATCAGCCCCAGCATTTT.

The chain links TRBV5-5 to TRBJ2-1, with a possible D match to TRBD1 (5 bases). This CDR3 region has 15 residues. Germline V gives CDR1 SGHKS, CDR2 YYEKEE (reference sequence). Trimming removed 4 bases from V and 4 bases from J, with 15 bases in between. CDR3 nucleotide sequence: TGTGCCAGCAGCCCCTGGGGCCGCAGATACAATGAGCAGTTCTTC. Its protein product is CASSPWGRRYNEQFF.

This CDR3 is CASRQDSDNSPLHF. CDR3 coding DNA: TGCGCCAGCAGACAGGACAGTGATAATTCACCCCTCCACTTT. J is TRBJ1-6 and V is TRBV5-1; D may be TRBD1 (6 bases). CDR1 is SGHRS and CDR2 is YFSETQ in the germline V gene. V lost 5 bases and J lost 5, with 11 bases in between. The CDR3 is 14 amino acids.

This chain connects TRBV4-1 to TRBJ2-2, with TRBD1 as a possible D gene (6 bases). CDR3 length: 21 residues. V gave up 0 bases and J gave up 0 bases, with 23 bases separating them. Germline-derived CDR1 and CDR2 are MGHRA and YSYEKL. The CDR3 here is CASSQDAFGGGRFANTGELFF. CDR3 nucleotides: TGCGCCAGCAGCCAAGATGCGTTTGGTGGGGGCCGGTTCGCGAACACCGGGGAGCTGTTTTTT.

The J gene is TRBJ1-2, the V gene TRBV6-5, with a possible D match to TRBD1 (6 bases). The V gene lost 6 bases and the J gene lost 5 bases, with 7 bases spanning the gap. Germline values: CDR1 MNHEY, CDR2 SVGAGI. The CDR3 runs to 11 residues. The CDR3 here is CASSRGYGYTF. Here the CDR3 DNA reads TGTGCCAGCAGCAGGGGTTATGGCTACACCTTC.

The chain recombines TRBV29-1 with TRBJ2-7; TRBD1 matches 11 bases. The CDR3 contains 15 residues. Trimming removed 7 bases from V and 5 bases from J; junction bases left unmatched: 13. Germline CDR1 reads SQVTM; CDR2 reads ANQGSEA. CDR3 residues: CSASTGTGGKNEQYF. CDR3 DNA sequence: TGCAGCGCATCGACCGGGACAGGGGGTAAGAACGAGCAGTACTTC.

This chain uses TRBV18 with TRBJ1-2; 12 bases map to TRBD1. The junction had 3 bases not matched to a gene; V was cut back by 3 bases and J by 7 bases. This CDR3 is 14 amino acids long. Looked up from germline, CDR1 is KGHSH and CDR2 is LQKENI. CDR3 sequence: CASSPGTGGSGYTF. Here the CDR3 DNA reads TGTGCCAGCTCACCCGGGACAGGGGGCTCTGGCTACACCTTC.

The chain is built from TRBV7-9 and TRBJ2-2, with a weak D call TRBD1 (5 bases). V gave up 4 bases and J gave up 4 bases, with 7 bases separating them. Germline V gene lookup returns CDR1 SEHNR and CDR2 FQNEAQ (reference sequence). The length of the CDR3 is 13 residues. The chain's CDR3 is CASSSTVTGELFF. The CDR3, as DNA: TGTGCCAGCAGCTCGACAGTCACCGGGGAGCTGTTTTTT. Full variable domain (outside the CDR3, taken from reference TRBV7-9 and TRBJ2-2): DTGVSQNPRHKITKRGQNVTFRCDPISEHNRLYWYRQTLGQGPEFLTYFQNEAQLEKSRLLSDRFSAERPKGSFSTLEIQRTEQGDSAMYLCASSSTVTGELFFGEGSRLTVL.

This sequence joins TRBV5-4 and TRBJ2-3, with 11 bases aligning to TRBD2. Germline V gene sequence: CDR1 SGHNT, CDR2 YYREEE (reference sequence). V lost 0 bases to trimming and J lost 2 bases; unmatched junction nucleotides: 11. The CDR3 is 19 amino acids. DNA for the CDR3: TGTGCCAGCAGCTTGGGGGCCCAGGGGACTAGCGGCTACACAGATACGCAGTATTTT. As protein: CASSLGAQGTSGYTDTQYF.

This sequence joins TRBV5-4 and TRBJ1-6, with TRBD1 identical over 7 bases. Looked up from germline, CDR1 is SGHNT and CDR2 is YYREEE (reference sequence). The CDR3 sequence is 15 residues long. Losses at the gene ends were 1 base for V and 8 bases for J; bases not matched to a gene: 6. The CDR3 region has the DNA TGTGCCAGCAGCTTGATCACAGGGGAGGATTCACCCCTCCACTTT. This translates into CASSLITGEDSPLHF.

The chain uses TRBV5-6 and TRBJ1-2, with 7 bases matching TRBD1. V dropped 1 base and J dropped 4; count of bases not matched to a gene: 4. The CDR3 has 14 residues. Germline CDR1 and CDR2: SGHDT and YYEEEE. CDR3: CASSLTGQLYGYTF. CDR3 sequence (DNA): TGTGCCAGCAGCTTGACGGGACAGCTCTATGGCTACACCTTC.

There are a few counts of this clone. The V and J genes are TRBV12-3 or TRBV12-4 and TRBJ1-2; the D is unclear. The CDR3 has 12 residues. Trimming stripped 3 bases from V and 7 bases from J, with 9 bases between. The CDR3 loop is CASSFGRGGYTF. DNA of the CDR3: TGTGCCAGCAGTTTCGGCCGAGGTGGCTACACCTTC.

The chain recombines TRBV19 with TRBJ1-2; the D gene is possibly TRBD1 (5 bases). CDR1 and CDR2 (germline): LNHDA, SQIVND (reference sequence). This CDR3 is built from 15 residues. V was trimmed by 4 bases and J by 2 bases, leaving 14 bases between them. Written as DNA, the CDR3 is TGTGCCAGTAGTAGTACCCAGGGTTTAAACTATGGCTACACCTTC. Its translation is CASSSTQGLNYGYTF.

The chain joins TRBV13 to TRBJ2-4; D perhaps matches TRBD1 (5 bases). Per germline, CDR1 PRHDT and CDR2 FYEKMQ (reference sequence). This CDR3 spans 16 amino acids. V was pared by 1 base and J by 1 base, with 11 bases between. CDR3 region: CASSLERSGAKNIQYF. The CDR3, as DNA: TGTGCCAGCAGCTTAGAAAGGTCAGGGGCCAAAAACATTCAGTACTTC.

This clone appeared a few times. V gene TRBV30 combines with J gene TRBJ2-1, with 7 bases fitting TRBD2. J gave up 4 bases and V 2 bases, and 2 bases lay outside the gene matches. The CDR3 totals 13 residues. Germline assignment: CDR1 GTSNPN and CDR2 SVGIG (reference sequence). The CDR3 DNA sequence: TGTGCCTGGAGTTACGGGGGGTACAATGAGCAGTTCTTC. Protein product: CAWSYGGYNEQFF.

The chain carries TRBV5-8 and TRBJ1-2, with D tentatively TRBD1 (6 bases). CDR3 length: 15 residues. CDR1 and CDR2 from the germline V gene are SGHTS and YDEGEE. V was cut by 4 bases and J by 2 bases, with 15 bases left in between. For the CDR3, the DNA is TGTGCCAGCAGCCCTGGACAGCTCATCAACTATGGCTACACCTTC. Its protein product is CASSPGQLINYGYTF.